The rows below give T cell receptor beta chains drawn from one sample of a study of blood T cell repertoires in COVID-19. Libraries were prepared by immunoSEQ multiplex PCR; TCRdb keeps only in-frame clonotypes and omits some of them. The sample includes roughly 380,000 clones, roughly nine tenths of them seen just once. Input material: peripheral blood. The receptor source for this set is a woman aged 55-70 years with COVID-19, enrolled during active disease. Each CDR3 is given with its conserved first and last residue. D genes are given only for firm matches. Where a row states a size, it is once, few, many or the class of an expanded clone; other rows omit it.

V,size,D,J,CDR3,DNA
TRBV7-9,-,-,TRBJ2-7,CASSLIGDEQYF,TGTGCCAGCAGCTTAATAGGGGACGAGCAGTACTTC
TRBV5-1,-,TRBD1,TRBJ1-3,CASSLDRGTGNTIYF,TGCGCCAGCTCCTTGGACAGGGGAACTGGAAACACCATATATTTT
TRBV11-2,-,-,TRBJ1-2,CASSLASGGNYGYTF,TGTGCCAGCAGCTTAGCCAGCGGGGGCAACTATGGCTACACCTTC
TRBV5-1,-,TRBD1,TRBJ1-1,CASSTGQPTVNTEAFF,TGCGCCAGCAGCACGGGACAGCCGACCGTGAACACTGAAGCTTTCTTT
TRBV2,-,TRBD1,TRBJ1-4,CARTGTGGTNEKLFF,TGTGCCAGAACCGGGACAGGAGGGACTAATGAAAAACTGTTTTTT
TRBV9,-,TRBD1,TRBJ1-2,CASSPGQGAFGYTF,TGTGCCAGCAGCCCGGGACAGGGGGCATTTGGCTACACCTTC
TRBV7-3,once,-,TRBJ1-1,CASSLAGRDTEAFF,TGTGCCAGCAGCCTAGCGGGACGGGACACTGAAGCTTTCTTT
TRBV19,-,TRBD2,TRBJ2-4,CASSKLAGVGNIQYF,TGTGCCAGTAGCAAACTAGCGGGGGTTGGAAACATTCAGTACTTC
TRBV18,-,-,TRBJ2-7,CASSPEAGTYEQYF,TGTGCCAGCTCACCAGAGGCGGGAACCTACGAGCAGTACTTC
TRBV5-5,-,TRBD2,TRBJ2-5,CASSLGAGGQVETQYF,TGTGCCAGCAGCTTGGGAGCGGGGGGGCAGGTGGAGACCCAGTACTTC
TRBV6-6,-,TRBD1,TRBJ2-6,CASSPTPGTVHSGANVLTF,TGTGCCAGCAGTCCCACACCCGGGACAGTTCACTCTGGGGCCAACGTCCTGACTTTC
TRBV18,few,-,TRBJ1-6,CASSPQGFSSPLHF,TGTGCCAGCTCACCTCAGGGCTTTAGTTCACCCCTCCACTTT
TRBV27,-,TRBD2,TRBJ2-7,CASRRSGPYEQYF,TGTGCCAGCAGACGTAGCGGGCCCTACGAGCAGTACTTC
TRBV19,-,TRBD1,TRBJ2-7,CASGPTGTVGQYF,TGTGCCAGTGGTCCCACAGGGACAGTCGGACAGTACTTC
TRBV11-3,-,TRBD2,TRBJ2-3,CASSPLAGGDTQYF,TGTGCCAGCAGCCCACTGGCGGGGGGAGATACGCAGTATTTT
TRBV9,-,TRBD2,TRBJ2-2,CATSRGLAGGQVTGELFF,TGTGCCACCTCCCGGGGACTAGCGGGGGGGCAGGTGACCGGGGAGCTGTTTTTT